This TCR beta chain derives from a study of blood T cell repertoires in COVID-19. This CDR3 comprises 17 residues. The J segment lost 7 bases and the V segment lost 6 bases, leaving 12 bases of the junction unmatched. CDR1 and CDR2 (germline): LGHDT, YNNKEL (reference sequence). Produced via immunoSEQ multiplex PCR; TCRdb's table is partial and in-frame only. The table includes 190,000 or so clones, roughly 87% detected once. The genes are TRBV3-1 (or the pseudogene TRBV3-2) and TRBJ2-3; TRBD2 agrees at 14 bases. This receptor was identified in a woman aged 25 to 39 who had recovered from COVID-19. The sample taken for sequencing was PBMCs or T cells enriched from blood (not recorded which). CDR3 coding DNA: TGTGCCAGCAGTTGGGAGGGACTAGCGGGGGTCCGCTATACGCAGTATTTT. Its translation: CASSWEGLAGVRYTQYF.